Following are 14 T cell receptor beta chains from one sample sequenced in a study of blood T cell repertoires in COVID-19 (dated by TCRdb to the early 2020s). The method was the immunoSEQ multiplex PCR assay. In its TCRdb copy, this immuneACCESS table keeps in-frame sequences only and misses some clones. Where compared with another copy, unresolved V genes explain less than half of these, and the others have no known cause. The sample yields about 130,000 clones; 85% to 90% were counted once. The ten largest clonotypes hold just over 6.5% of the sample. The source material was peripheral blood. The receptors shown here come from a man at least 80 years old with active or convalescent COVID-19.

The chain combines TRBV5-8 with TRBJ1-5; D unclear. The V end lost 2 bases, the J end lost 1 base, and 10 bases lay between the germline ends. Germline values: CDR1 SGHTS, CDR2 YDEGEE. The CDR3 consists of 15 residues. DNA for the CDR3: TGTGCCAGCAGCTTACGGATTAGCAGCAATCAGCCCCAGCATTTT. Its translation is CASSLRISSNQPQHF.

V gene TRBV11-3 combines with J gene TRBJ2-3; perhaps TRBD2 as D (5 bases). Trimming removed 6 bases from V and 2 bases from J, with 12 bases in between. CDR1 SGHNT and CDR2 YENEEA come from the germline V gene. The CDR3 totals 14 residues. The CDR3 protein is CASSRGSPTDTQYF. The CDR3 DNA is TGTGCCAGCAGTCGGGGTAGCCCCACAGATACGCAGTATTTT.

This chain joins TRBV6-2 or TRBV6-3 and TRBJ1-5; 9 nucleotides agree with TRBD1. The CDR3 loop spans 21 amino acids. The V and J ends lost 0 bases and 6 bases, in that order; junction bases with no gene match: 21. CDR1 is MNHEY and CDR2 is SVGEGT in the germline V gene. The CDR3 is CASSYSKGTGIPRWERQPQHF. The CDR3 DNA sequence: TGTGCCAGCAGTTACTCGAAGGGGACAGGGATCCCCAGGTGGGAGCGTCAGCCCCAGCATTTT.

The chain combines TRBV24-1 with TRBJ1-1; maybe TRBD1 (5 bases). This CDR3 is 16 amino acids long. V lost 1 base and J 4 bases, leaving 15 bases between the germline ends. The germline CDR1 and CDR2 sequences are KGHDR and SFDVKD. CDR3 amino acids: CATSDFGRGGGTEAFF. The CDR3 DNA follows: TGTGCCACCAGTGATTTCGGGCGGGGCGGGGGCACTGAAGCTTTCTTT.

CDR3 region: CASRQLAVPADTQYF. The CDR3 nucleotides are TGCGCCAGCAGGCAACTAGCGGTCCCTGCGGATACGCAGTATTTT. This chain uses TRBV4-1 with TRBJ2-3; 8 positions match TRBD2. The V gene end was trimmed by 6 bases and the J gene end by 6 bases; junction bases not matched to a gene: 11. CDR3 size: 15 residues. Germline-derived CDR1 and CDR2 are MGHRA and YSYEKL.

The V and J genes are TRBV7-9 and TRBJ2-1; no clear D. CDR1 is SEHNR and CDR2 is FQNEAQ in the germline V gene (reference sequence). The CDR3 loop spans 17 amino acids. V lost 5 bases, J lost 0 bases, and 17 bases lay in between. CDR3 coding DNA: TGTGCCAGCAGCACAACGCGAAACTACCTCTCCTACAATGAGCAGTTCTTC. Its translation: CASSTTRNYLSYNEQFF.

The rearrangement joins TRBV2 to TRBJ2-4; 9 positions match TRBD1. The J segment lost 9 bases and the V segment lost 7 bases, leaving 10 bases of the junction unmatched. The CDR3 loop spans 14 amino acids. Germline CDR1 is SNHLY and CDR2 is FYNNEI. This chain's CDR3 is CASTNGTGRFIQYF. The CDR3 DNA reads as TGTGCCAGCACTAACGGGACAGGGAGGTTCATTCAGTACTTC. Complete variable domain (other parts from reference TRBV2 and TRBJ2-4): EPEVTQTPSHQVTQMGQEVILRCVPISNHLYFYWYRQILGQKVEFLVSFYNNEISEKSEIFDDQFSVERPDGSNFTLKIRSTKLEDSAMYFCASTNGTGRFIQYFGAGTRLSVL.

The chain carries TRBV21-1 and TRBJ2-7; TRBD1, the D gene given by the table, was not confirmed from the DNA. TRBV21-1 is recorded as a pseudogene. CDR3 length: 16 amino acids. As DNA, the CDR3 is TGTGCCACCCCGATCCCAACCGGGACAGGGAACTACGAGCAGTACTTC. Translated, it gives CATPIPTGTGNYEQYF.

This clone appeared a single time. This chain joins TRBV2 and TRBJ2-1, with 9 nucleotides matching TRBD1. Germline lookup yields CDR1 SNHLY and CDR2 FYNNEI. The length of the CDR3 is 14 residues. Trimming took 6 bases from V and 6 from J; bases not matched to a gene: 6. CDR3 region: CASRWDRAGNEQFF. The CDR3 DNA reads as TGTGCCAGCAGGTGGGACAGGGCTGGCAATGAGCAGTTCTTC.

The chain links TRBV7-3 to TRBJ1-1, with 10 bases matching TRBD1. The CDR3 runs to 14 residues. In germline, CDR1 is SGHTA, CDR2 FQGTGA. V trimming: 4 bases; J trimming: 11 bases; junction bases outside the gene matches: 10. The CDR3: CASSSPGQGTRAFF. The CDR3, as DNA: TGTGCCAGCAGCTCACCGGGACAGGGGACTAGGGCTTTCTTT.

The CDR3 sequence is CASSYSGGGNTIYF. In DNA, the CDR3 is TGTGCCAGCAGTTACTCGGGGGGTGGAAACACCATATATTTT. This chain links TRBV6-5 with TRBJ1-3, with D perhaps TRBD1 (5 bases). CDR3 length equals 14 residues. Germline lookup yields CDR1 MNHEY and CDR2 SVGAGI. The germline V and J ends were trimmed by 0 bases and 3 bases, with 6 bases remaining between them.

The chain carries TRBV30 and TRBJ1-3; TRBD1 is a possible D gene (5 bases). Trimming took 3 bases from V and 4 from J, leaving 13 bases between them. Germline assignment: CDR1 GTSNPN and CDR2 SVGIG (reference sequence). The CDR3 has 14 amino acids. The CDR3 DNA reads TGTGCCTGGAGCCCGACAGCTTACGGAAACACCATATATTTT. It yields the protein CAWSPTAYGNTIYF.

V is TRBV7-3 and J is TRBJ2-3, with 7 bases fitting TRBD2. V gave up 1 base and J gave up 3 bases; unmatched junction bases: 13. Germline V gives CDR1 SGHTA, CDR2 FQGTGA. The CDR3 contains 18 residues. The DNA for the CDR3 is TGTGCCAGCAGCTTAAATCCCCGTCCGGGAGGAGAAACAGATACGCAGTATTTT. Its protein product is CASSLNPRPGGETDTQYF.

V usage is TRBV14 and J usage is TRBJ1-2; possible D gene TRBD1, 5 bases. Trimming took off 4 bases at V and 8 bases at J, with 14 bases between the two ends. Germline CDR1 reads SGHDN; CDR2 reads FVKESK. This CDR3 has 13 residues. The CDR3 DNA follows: TGTGCCAGCAGCCCCCTGTCAGGGCTCGGCTACACCTTC. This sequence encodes CASSPLSGLGYTF.